These T cell receptor beta chains were read from a single sample in a study of T cell responses to AZD1222 COVID-19 vaccine. The protocol was immunoSEQ multiplex PCR, while the TCRdb copy is restricted to in-frame clones and leaves out a portion. This table has some 130,000 clones, around 90% appearing once. The source was peripheral blood, collected on day 0 of AZD1222 vaccination. Source of these receptors: an adult in good health. The CDR3 runs from the conserved cysteine through the conserved F or W. D genes are given only for firm matches. Not every row has a clone size; where given, it reads once, few, many or a size class.

>-|TRBV3-1/TRBV3-2|TRBJ1-3|-
TGTGCCAGCAGCCAAGATGGAGGGTGGGGTGGAAACACCATATATTTT
CASSQDGGWGGNTIYF
>-|TRBV6-2/TRBV6-3|TRBJ2-7|TRBD1
TGTGCCAGCAGTTCCTCCTTGACAGGGACCTACGAGCAGTACTTC
CASSSSLTGTYEQYF
>-|TRBV5-4|TRBJ1-1|-
TGTGCCAGCAGTACCGAGAACACTGAAGCTTTCTTT
CASSTENTEAFF
>once|TRBV10-3|TRBJ1-2|-
TGTGCCATCAGCGAACCGGGACACCTCGGAGATGGCTACACCTTC
CAISEPGHLGDGYTF
>-|TRBV6-2/TRBV6-3|TRBJ1-2|TRBD1
TGTGCCAGCAGTTACCCAGGGGGCGACTATGGCTACACCTTC
CASSYPGGDYGYTF
>-|TRBV20-1|TRBJ1-1|-
TGCAGTGCTGAGAAGGGTAAGAAAGCTTTCTTT
CSAEKGKKAFF
>-|TRBV5-1|TRBJ1-1|-
TGCGCCAGCAGCTTGGAGGGAATAGCTTTCTTT
CASSLEGIAFF
>-|TRBV29-1|TRBJ2-5|-
TGCAGCGTTATGACTAAAGAGACCCAGTACTTC
CSVMTKETQYF
>once|TRBV21-1|TRBJ2-6|-
TGTGCCAGCAGCAACAGGGGGCCTCACGGGAGAGTCCTGACTTTC
CASSNRGPHGRVLTF
>-|TRBV13|TRBJ2-7|-
TGTGCCAGCAGCTTAGGAGGGGTATCCTACGAGCAGTACTTC
CASSLGGVSYEQYF
>-|TRBV27|TRBJ2-3|-
TGTGCCAGCACCCGGGGGCCCAATATGTATTTT
CASTRGPNMYF
>-|TRBV6-6|TRBJ1-5|-
TGTGCCAGCAGTTACTCGACCTTAGGTGTCTCGAGTGGGTTTTATTTT
CASSYSTLGVSSGFYF
>-|TRBV7-3|TRBJ2-4|TRBD2
TGTGCCAGCAGTCGAACTAGCGGGGAGGGGAACATTCAGTACTTC
CASSRTSGEGNIQYF
>few|TRBV6-5|TRBJ2-5|TRBD1
TGTGCCAGCAGTTGGGAGGACAGGGGCGGTGAGACCCAGTACTTC
CASSWEDRGGETQYF
>-|TRBV6-5|TRBJ2-7|-
TGTGCCAGCAGGCAATACGAGCAGTACTTC
CASRQYEQYF
>-|TRBV13|TRBJ2-7|TRBD1
TGTGCCAGCAGCCCCGGGACAGGATACTACGAGCAGTACTTC
CASSPGTGYYEQYF
>-|TRBV7-9|TRBJ2-3|TRBD1
TGTGCCAGCAGCTCCGACAGGGGCTTCGCAGATACGCAGTATTTT
CASSSDRGFADTQYF